These T cell receptor beta chains were read from a single sample in a study of shared clonotypes between healthy human individuals. Data came from immunoSEQ multiplex PCR; TCRdb stores just in-frame clones and leaves some out. The data contain under 1,100,000 clones, around four fifths of them seen just once; the ten biggest clones take up about 1.5%. The material sequenced was memory CD4+ T cells sorted from blood. Receptor source: a man aged 18 to 29 in good health. CDR3s include the opening cysteine and the closing phenylalanine or tryptophan. The D gene is left open where the match is weak. The listing skips clone size in some rows; elsewhere it reads once, few, many or a size class.

size: -; J: TRBJ1-1; D: -; V: TRBV5-1; length: 16; DNA: TGCGCCAGCAGTCAGAATGGGGCAGGGACGAACACTGAAGCTTTCTTT; CDR3: CASSQNGAGTNTEAFF
size: -; J: TRBJ1-5; D: TRBD1; V: TRBV19; length: 14; DNA: TGTGCCAGTAGTGTAGACAGGGGCAATCAGCCCCAGCATTTT; CDR3: CASSVDRGNQPQHF
size: -; J: TRBJ2-7; D: TRBD2; V: TRBV28; length: 14; DNA: TGTGCCAGCAGGACTAGCGGGGGCTCCTACGAGCAGTACTTC; CDR3: CASRTSGGSYEQYF
size: once; J: TRBJ1-1; D: -; V: TRBV2; length: 14; DNA: TGTGCCAGCAGTGTCGAGGAAACGAACACTGAAGCTTTCTTT; CDR3: CASSVEETNTEAFF
size: -; J: TRBJ2-3; D: TRBD1; V: TRBV5-1; length: 14; DNA: TGCGCCAGCCGCCTAACAGGGGGAACAGATACGCAGTATTTT; CDR3: CASRLTGGTDTQYF
size: many; J: TRBJ1-5; D: -; V: TRBV7-2; length: 14; DNA: TGTGCCAGCAGCTTATTCCCAGAGAATCAGCCCCAGCATTTT; CDR3: CASSLFPENQPQHF
size: -; J: TRBJ2-5; D: TRBD2; V: TRBV5-6; length: 16; DNA: TGTGCCAGCAGCAAGGGACTAGCGGGGCCCCAAGAGACCCAGTACTTC; CDR3: CASSKGLAGPQETQYF
size: -; J: TRBJ1-4; D: TRBD1; V: TRBV25-1; length: 14; DNA: TGTGCCAGCAGCCCCTCGACAGGGGATGAAAAACTGTTTTTT; CDR3: CASSPSTGDEKLFF
size: -; J: TRBJ2-3; D: TRBD2; V: TRBV19; length: 16; DNA: TGTGCCAGTAGTCTCAGAGCGGGAGTGCTCACAGATACGCAGTATTTT; CDR3: CASSLRAGVLTDTQYF
size: -; J: TRBJ2-2; D: -; V: TRBV15; length: 15; DNA: TGTGCCACCGGCCCCGGGGCAGCTAACACCGGGGAGCTGTTTTTT; CDR3: CATGPGAANTGELFF
size: -; J: TRBJ2-5; D: TRBD1; V: TRBV19; length: 13; DNA: TGTGCCAGTAGGATACAGGGGCAAGAGACCCAGTACTTC; CDR3: CASRIQGQETQYF
size: -; J: TRBJ2-1; D: -; V: TRBV11-2; length: 14; DNA: TGTGCCAGCAGCTTACAGGGCTCCTACAATGAGCAGTTCTTC; CDR3: CASSLQGSYNEQFF
size: -; J: TRBJ2-1; D: TRBD2; V: TRBV30; length: 17; DNA: TGTGCCTGGAGCGGGCTAGCGGACATCGGTTACTACAATGAGCAGTTCTTC; CDR3: CAWSGLADIGYYNEQFF
size: once; J: TRBJ2-5; D: TRBD2; V: TRBV18; length: 15; DNA: TGTGCCAGCTCACGGGGACTAGCGGGAGGAGAGACCCAGTACTTC; CDR3: CASSRGLAGGETQYF
size: -; J: TRBJ2-2; D: TRBD1; V: TRBV5-4; length: 15; DNA: TGTGCCAGCAGCTTGGCAGGGGGCAACACCGGGGAGCTGTTTTTT; CDR3: CASSLAGGNTGELFF
size: -; J: TRBJ2-7; D: -; V: TRBV28; length: 13; DNA: TGTGCCAGCAGACATGGGTCGACCTACGAGCAGTACTTC; CDR3: CASRHGSTYEQYF
size: -; J: TRBJ1-2; D: -; V: TRBV5-6; length: 15; DNA: TGTGCCAGCAGCTTGGGTGACACAGCTAACTATGGCTACACCTTC; CDR3: CASSLGDTANYGYTF
size: -; J: TRBJ1-2; D: -; V: TRBV5-4; length: 13; DNA: TGTGCCAGCAGCCCTGACAGTCGCTATGGCTACACCTTC; CDR3: CASSPDSRYGYTF
size: once; J: TRBJ2-2; D: TRBD2; V: TRBV7-8; length: 16; DNA: TGTGCCAGCAGCCGGAAGACTAGCGGGGACACCGGGGAGCTGTTTTTT; CDR3: CASSRKTSGDTGELFF
size: -; J: TRBJ2-7; D: -; V: TRBV9; length: 18; DNA: TGTGCCAGCAGCGTAGAGCCCGACGGGGTAGGGGCCTCCTACGAGCAGTACTTC; CDR3: CASSVEPDGVGASYEQYF
size: -; J: TRBJ1-2; D: TRBD1; V: TRBV28; length: 12; DNA: TGTGCCAGCAGTGTCAGGGGGTATGGCTACACCTTC; CDR3: CASSVRGYGYTF
size: -; J: TRBJ1-5; D: -; V: TRBV30; length: 13; DNA: TGTGCCTGGAGTGCAAAGACAAATCAGCCCCAGCATTTT; CDR3: CAWSAKTNQPQHF
size: -; J: TRBJ2-1; D: TRBD2; V: TRBV19; length: 13; DNA: TGTGCCAGTAAGGGGCGGGGGGACAATGAGCAGTTCTTC; CDR3: CASKGRGDNEQFF
size: -; J: TRBJ2-7; D: -; V: TRBV7-2; length: 14; DNA: TGTGCCAGCAGCTTCAGAGGGGCCCCCTACGAGCAGTACTTC; CDR3: CASSFRGAPYEQYF
size: -; J: TRBJ2-1; D: TRBD2; V: TRBV18; length: 17; DNA: TGTGCCAGCTCACCACGTGTAGCGGGGACCTCCTACAATGAGCAGTTCTTC; CDR3: CASSPRVAGTSYNEQFF
size: -; J: TRBJ1-1; D: TRBD1; V: TRBV4-3; length: 13; DNA: TGCGCCAGCAGCCAGCAGGGGGCCACTGAAGCTTTCTTT; CDR3: CASSQQGATEAFF
size: once; J: TRBJ1-6; D: -; V: TRBV7-2; length: 12; DNA: TGTGCCAGCAGCTTGCGGGGTGCACCCCTCCACTTT; CDR3: CASSLRGAPLHF
size: -; J: TRBJ1-2; D: TRBD1; V: TRBV27; length: 14; DNA: TGTGCCAGCACCCGACAGGGCTCTAACTATGGCTACACCTTC; CDR3: CASTRQGSNYGYTF
size: -; J: TRBJ1-2; D: -; V: TRBV28; length: 13; DNA: TGTGCCAGCAGTTTACCCATTAACTATGGCTACACCTTC; CDR3: CASSLPINYGYTF
size: -; J: TRBJ1-2; D: -; V: TRBV7-9; length: 12; DNA: TGTGCCAGCAGCTTGAGAGGGGGTGGCTACACCTTC; CDR3: CASSLRGGGYTF
size: -; J: TRBJ2-5; D: -; V: TRBV5-1; length: 11; DNA: TGCGCCAGCAGCCTGCAAGAGACCCAGTACTTC; CDR3: CASSLQETQYF
size: -; J: TRBJ1-5; D: -; V: TRBV18; length: 14; DNA: TGTGCCAGCTCACCAGGACAGAGCAATCAGCCCCAGCATTTT; CDR3: CASSPGQSNQPQHF
size: few; J: TRBJ2-7; D: -; V: TRBV18; length: 14; DNA: TGTGCCAGCTCACCAATGATCACGGGAGACGAGCAGTACTTC; CDR3: CASSPMITGDEQYF
size: -; J: TRBJ2-3; D: TRBD2; V: TRBV14; length: 16; DNA: TGTGCCAGCAGCCAATTAGCGGGAGGGCCCGTAGATACGCAGTATTTT; CDR3: CASSQLAGGPVDTQYF
size: -; J: TRBJ2-3; D: -; V: TRBV5-1; length: 14; DNA: TGCGCCAGCAGCCGGGGGCAGTTCACAGATACGCAGTATTTT; CDR3: CASSRGQFTDTQYF
size: -; J: TRBJ1-3; D: TRBD1; V: TRBV6-1; length: 15; DNA: TGTGCCAGCAGTGAAACTGGGACAGGGAGGAACACCATATATTTT; CDR3: CASSETGTGRNTIYF
size: -; J: TRBJ1-2; D: TRBD1; V: TRBV28; length: 14; DNA: TGTGCCAGCAGTTTTCCGGGACAGATCTATGGCTACACCTTC; CDR3: CASSFPGQIYGYTF
size: few; J: TRBJ1-1; D: -; V: TRBV7-9; length: 13; DNA: TGTGCCAGCAGCTTAATGGGTAACACTGAAGCTTTCTTT; CDR3: CASSLMGNTEAFF
size: few; J: TRBJ2-1; D: TRBD2; V: TRBV9; length: 18; DNA: TGTGCCAGTACGCCTGAAGGACTAGCGGGAGACTCCTACAATGAGCAGTTCTTC; CDR3: CASTPEGLAGDSYNEQFF
size: -; J: TRBJ2-2; D: -; V: TRBV5-5; length: 15; DNA: TGTGCCAGCAGCTTTGCGTACTCCCACACCGGGGAGCTGTTTTTT; CDR3: CASSFAYSHTGELFF
size: -; J: TRBJ2-1; D: -; V: TRBV7-2; length: 12; DNA: TGTGCCAGCAGCTTAGTTGGAAATGAGCAGTTCTTC; CDR3: CASSLVGNEQFF
size: -; J: TRBJ2-5; D: -; V: TRBV11-2; length: 15; DNA: TGTGCCAGCAGCTTAGATCTGGGGAGGGGGGAGACCCAGTACTTC; CDR3: CASSLDLGRGETQYF
size: -; J: TRBJ2-2; D: TRBD2; V: TRBV6-1; length: 16; DNA: TGTGCCAGCAGTGGCCCTCTAGCGGGGAACACCGGGGAGCTGTTTTTT; CDR3: CASSGPLAGNTGELFF
size: -; J: TRBJ2-7; D: TRBD1; V: TRBV6-5; length: 15; DNA: TGTGCCAGCAGTTACATGGGGACAGGGCCTTACGAGCAGTACTTC; CDR3: CASSYMGTGPYEQYF
size: -; J: TRBJ2-5; D: -; V: TRBV7-8; length: 14; DNA: TGTGCCAGCAGCTTAGCGCCGGGGCTGGAGACCCAGTACTTC; CDR3: CASSLAPGLETQYF
size: -; J: TRBJ2-2; D: TRBD1; V: TRBV7-4; length: 16; DNA: TGTGCCAGCAGCTCTGACAGGGGGAGGGACACCGGGGAGCTGTTTTTT; CDR3: CASSSDRGRDTGELFF
size: -; J: TRBJ2-2; D: TRBD2; V: TRBV7-6; length: 16; DNA: TGTGCCAGCAGTTCTCAGGCTAGCGGAACATCCGGGGAGCTGTTTTTT; CDR3: CASSSQASGTSGELFF
size: many; J: TRBJ2-2; D: TRBD1; V: TRBV4-1; length: 18; DNA: TGCGCCAGCAGCCAGGGACCGGGACAGGGGAGGCCCACCGGGGAGCTGTTTTTT; CDR3: CASSQGPGQGRPTGELFF
size: -; J: TRBJ1-3; D: TRBD1; V: TRBV7-2; length: 16; DNA: TGTGCCAGCAGCCCTAAGACAGGGGGCTTTGGAAACACCATATATTTT; CDR3: CASSPKTGGFGNTIYF
size: -; J: TRBJ2-7; D: -; V: TRBV6-6; length: 11; DNA: TGTGCCAGCAGTTATACCTACGAGCAGTACTTC; CDR3: CASSYTYEQYF
size: once; J: TRBJ1-3; D: -; V: TRBV9; length: 18; DNA: TGTGCCAGCAGCTCCCCGGGAAAGGGGGGGGTCTCTGGAAACACCATATATTTT; CDR3: CASSSPGKGGVSGNTIYF
size: few; J: TRBJ2-2; D: TRBD2; V: TRBV2; length: 15; DNA: TGTGCCAGCATGGTCTCTAGCGGGAGCGTCGGGGAGCTGTTTTTT; CDR3: CASMVSSGSVGELFF
size: -; J: TRBJ1-1; D: -; V: TRBV15; length: 14; DNA: TGTGCCACCAGCAGAGGGTCGGGGGTTACTGAAGCTTTCTTT; CDR3: CATSRGSGVTEAFF
size: -; J: TRBJ2-1; D: -; V: TRBV7-2; length: 15; DNA: TGTGCCAGCAGCTTAGCGGGAGGTTGGATCAATGAGCAGTTCTTC; CDR3: CASSLAGGWINEQFF
size: once; J: TRBJ2-7; D: TRBD1; V: TRBV19; length: 14; DNA: TGTGCCAGTAGGAGGACAGGGGAGTCCTACGAGCAGTACTTC; CDR3: CASRRTGESYEQYF
size: -; J: TRBJ2-7; D: -; V: TRBV11-2; length: 15; DNA: TGTGCCAGCAGCTTAGCCCTGGGCAAAACCTACGAGCAGTACTTC; CDR3: CASSLALGKTYEQYF
size: few; J: TRBJ2-1; D: TRBD2; V: TRBV2; length: 15; DNA: TGTGCCAGCTGTTCTCTCGGACTAGCGGGGGGGCGGCTGTTCTTC; CDR3: CASCSLGLAGGRLFF
size: -; J: TRBJ2-3; D: TRBD2; V: TRBV2; length: 16; DNA: TGTGCCATGATCTCACGACTAGCGGGAAAGGCAGATACGCAGTATTTT; CDR3: CAMISRLAGKADTQYF
size: -; J: TRBJ2-3; D: -; V: TRBV2; length: 14; DNA: TGTGCCAGCAGTGCCCGGGGCAAAGGGGATACGCAGTATTTT; CDR3: CASSARGKGDTQYF
size: once; J: TRBJ2-1; D: TRBD2; V: TRBV11-2; length: 17; DNA: TGTGCCAGCAGCTTGACTAGCGGTTCCGCCCGGTACAATGAGCAGTTCTTC; CDR3: CASSLTSGSARYNEQFF